This T cell receptor beta chain stems from a study of beta chain features in type 1 diabetes. The CDR3 spans 14 residues. CDR1 and CDR2 (germline): SGHTA, FQGNSA. Trimming shortened V by 3 bases and J by 0 bases, and 8 bases separated the two germline ends. Expressed TCRB transcripts got sequenced, as all isolated RNA was reverse transcribed. TCRdb's table, derived via immunoSEQ multiplex PCR, lists solely in-frame clones and lacks some. The data hold about 150,000 clones, with roughly 53% observed a single time. The clonotype comes from a man between 18 and 29 years old in good health. J is TRBJ1-1 and V is TRBV7-2; no definite D call. The sequencing sample was made of Tregs from blood. CDR3 DNA sequence: TGTGCCAGCAGCTTCACACCCATGAACACTGAAGCTTTCTTT. Encoded protein: CASSFTPMNTEAFF.